This TCR beta chain stems from a study of monozygotic twins with inflammatory bowel disease. No DNA is given; TCRdb re-called the 5' RACE reads and lists each CDR3 protein once. The sample includes some 200,000 distinct CDR3 sequences. The germline CDR1 and CDR2 sequences are SEHNR and FQNEAQ (reference sequence). This CDR3 is built from 15 residues. The specimen sequenced was blood. The J gene is TRBJ2-1, the V gene TRBV7-9; lacking DNA, the TRBD1 call made by TCRdb goes unchecked. This sequence was found in a human donor with ulcerative colitis or Crohn's disease, or a healthy co-twin of an affected twin (not recorded which). This CDR3 reads CASRARDRSYNEQFF.